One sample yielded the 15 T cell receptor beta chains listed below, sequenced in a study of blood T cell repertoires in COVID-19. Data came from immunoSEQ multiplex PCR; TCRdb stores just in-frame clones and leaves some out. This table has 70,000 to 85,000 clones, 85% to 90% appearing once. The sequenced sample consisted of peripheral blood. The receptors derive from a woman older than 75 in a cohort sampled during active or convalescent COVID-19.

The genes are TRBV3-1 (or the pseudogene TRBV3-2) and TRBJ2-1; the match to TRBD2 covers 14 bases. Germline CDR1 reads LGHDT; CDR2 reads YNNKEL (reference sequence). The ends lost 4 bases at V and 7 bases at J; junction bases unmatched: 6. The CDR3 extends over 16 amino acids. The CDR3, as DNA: TGTGCCAGCAGCCGTGGGACTAGCGGGAGTTCTAATGAGCAGTTCTTC. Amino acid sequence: CASSRGTSGSSNEQFF.

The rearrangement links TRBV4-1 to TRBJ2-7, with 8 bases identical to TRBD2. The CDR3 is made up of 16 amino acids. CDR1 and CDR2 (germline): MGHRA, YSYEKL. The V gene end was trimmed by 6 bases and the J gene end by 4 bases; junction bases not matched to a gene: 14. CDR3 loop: CASRTVLAEGPYEQYV. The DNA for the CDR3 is TGCGCCAGCAGGACCGTACTAGCGGAGGGTCCATACGAGCAGTACGTC.

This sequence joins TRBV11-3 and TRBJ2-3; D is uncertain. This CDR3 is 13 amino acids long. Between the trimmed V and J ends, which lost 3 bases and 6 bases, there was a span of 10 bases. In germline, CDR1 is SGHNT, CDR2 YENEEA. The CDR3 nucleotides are TGTGCCAGCAGCTTGCTAGTTAGGGATACGCAGTATTTT. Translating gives CASSLLVRDTQYF.

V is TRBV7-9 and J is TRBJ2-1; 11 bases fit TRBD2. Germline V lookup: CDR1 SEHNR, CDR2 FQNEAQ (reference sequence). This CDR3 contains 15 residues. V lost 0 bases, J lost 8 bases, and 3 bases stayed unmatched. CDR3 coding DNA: TGTGCCAGCAGCTTAGCTAGCGGGAGGGAATATGAGCAGTTCTTC. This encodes CASSLASGREYEQFF.

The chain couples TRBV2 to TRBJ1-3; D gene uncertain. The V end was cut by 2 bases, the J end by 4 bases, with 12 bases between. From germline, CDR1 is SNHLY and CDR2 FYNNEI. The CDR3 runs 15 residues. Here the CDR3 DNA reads TGTGCCAGCAGTGAACAACCGCGATCGGGAAACACCATATATTTT. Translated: CASSEQPRSGNTIYF.

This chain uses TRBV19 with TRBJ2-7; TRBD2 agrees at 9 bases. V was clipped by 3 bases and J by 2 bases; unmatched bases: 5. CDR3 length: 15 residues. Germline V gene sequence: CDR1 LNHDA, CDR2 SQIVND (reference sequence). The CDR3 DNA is TGTGCCAGTAGTATTCTCGCTAGCGGGACCTACGAGCAGTACTTC. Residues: CASSILASGTYEQYF. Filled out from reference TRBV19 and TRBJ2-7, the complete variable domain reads DGGITQSPKYLFRKEGQNVTLSCEQNLNHDAMYWYRQDPGQGLRLIYYSQIVNDFQKGDIAEGYSVSREKKESFPLTVTSAQKNPTAFYLCASSILASGTYEQYFGPGTRLTVT.

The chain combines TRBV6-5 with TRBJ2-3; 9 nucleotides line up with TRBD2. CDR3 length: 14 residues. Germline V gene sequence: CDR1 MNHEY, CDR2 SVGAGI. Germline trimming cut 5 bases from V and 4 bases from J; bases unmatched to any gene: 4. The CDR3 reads CASSPGLASDTQYF. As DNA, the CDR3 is TGTGCCAGCAGTCCGGGACTAGCATCAGATACGCAGTATTTT.

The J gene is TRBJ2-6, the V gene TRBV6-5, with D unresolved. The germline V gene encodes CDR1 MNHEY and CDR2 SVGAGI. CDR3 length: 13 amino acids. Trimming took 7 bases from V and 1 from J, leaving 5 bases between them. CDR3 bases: TGTGCCAGCACCAGGTCTGGGGCCAACGTCCTGACTTTC. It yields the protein CASTRSGANVLTF.

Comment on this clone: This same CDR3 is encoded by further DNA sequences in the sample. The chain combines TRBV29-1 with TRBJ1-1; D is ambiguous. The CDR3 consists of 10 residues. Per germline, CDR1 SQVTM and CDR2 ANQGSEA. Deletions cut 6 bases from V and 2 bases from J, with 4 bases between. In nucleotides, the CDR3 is TGCAGCGTCCGTAACACTGAAGCTTTCTTT. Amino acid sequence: CSVRNTEAFF.

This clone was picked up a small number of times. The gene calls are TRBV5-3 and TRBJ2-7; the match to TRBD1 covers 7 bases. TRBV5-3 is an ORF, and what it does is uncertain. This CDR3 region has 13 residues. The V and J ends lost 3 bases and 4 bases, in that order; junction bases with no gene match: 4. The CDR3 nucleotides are TGTGCCAGAAGCTGTGGACAGGCTTACGAGCAGTACGTC. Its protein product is CARSCGQAYEQYV.

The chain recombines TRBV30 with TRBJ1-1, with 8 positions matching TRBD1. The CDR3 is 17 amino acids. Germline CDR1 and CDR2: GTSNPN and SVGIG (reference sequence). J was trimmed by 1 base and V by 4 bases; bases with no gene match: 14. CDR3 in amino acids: CAWTVGQGENWNTEAFF. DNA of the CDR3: TGTGCCTGGACAGTTGGACAGGGCGAAAATTGGAACACTGAAGCTTTCTTT.

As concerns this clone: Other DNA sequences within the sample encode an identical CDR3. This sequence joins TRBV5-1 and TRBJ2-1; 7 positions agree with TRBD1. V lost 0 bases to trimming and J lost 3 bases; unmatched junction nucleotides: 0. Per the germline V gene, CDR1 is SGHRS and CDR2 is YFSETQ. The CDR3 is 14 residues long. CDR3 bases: TGCGCCAGCAGCTTGGACAGGGGCTACAATGAGCAGTTCTTC. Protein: CASSLDRGYNEQFF. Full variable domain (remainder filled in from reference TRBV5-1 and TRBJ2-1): KAGVTQTPRYLIKTRGQQVTLSCSPISGHRSVSWYQQTPGQGLQFLFEYFSETQRNKGNFPGRFSGRQFSNSRSEMNVSTLELGDSALYLCASSLDRGYNEQFFGPGTRLTVL.

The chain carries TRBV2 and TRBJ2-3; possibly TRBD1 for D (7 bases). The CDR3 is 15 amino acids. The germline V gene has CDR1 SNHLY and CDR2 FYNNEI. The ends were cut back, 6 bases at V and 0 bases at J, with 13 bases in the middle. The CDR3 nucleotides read TGTGCCAGCAGACAGGGGACTCTAAGCACAGATACGCAGTATTTT. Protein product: CASRQGTLSTDTQYF.

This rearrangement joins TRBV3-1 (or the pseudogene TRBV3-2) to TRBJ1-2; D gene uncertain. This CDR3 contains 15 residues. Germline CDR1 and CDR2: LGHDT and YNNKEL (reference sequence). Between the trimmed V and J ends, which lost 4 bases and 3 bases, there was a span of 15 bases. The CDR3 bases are TGTGCCAGCAGCCCCAATGGCAGGTCTGACTATGGCTACACCTTC. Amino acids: CASSPNGRSDYGYTF.

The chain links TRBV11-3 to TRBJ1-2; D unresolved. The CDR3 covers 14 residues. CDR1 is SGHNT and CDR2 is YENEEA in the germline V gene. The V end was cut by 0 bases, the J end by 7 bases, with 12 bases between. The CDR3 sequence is CASSLDRSGSGYTF. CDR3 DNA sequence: TGTGCCAGCAGCTTAGACAGGTCAGGATCTGGCTACACCTTC.